These 15 T cell receptor beta chains originate from one sample sequenced in a study of CD8+CD57+ T cells in acquired aplastic anemia. Both TCR beta VDJ combination and CDR3 sequence profiling were carried out. Genomic DNA was the template for this profiling. TCRdb processed the reads anew with MiXCR; each CDR3 protein has one entry. The sample contains under 500,000 distinct CDR3 sequences, approximately 32% of which appear only once. The authors sequenced patients whose flow cytometry had shown CD8+CD57+ cell expansion. Sequencing input: sorted CD4+, CD8+, or CD8+CD57+ T cells (not recorded which) from PBMCs. The receptors shown here come from a human donor with aplastic anemia.

The chain combines TRBV2 with TRBJ2-2; the D is unclear. The CDR3 is 11 amino acids. Trimming shortened V by 6 bases and J by 4 bases, and 3 bases separated the two germline ends. CDR1 and CDR2 from the germline V gene are SNHLY and FYNNEI. The CDR3 DNA follows: TGTGCCAGCAGCCCCACCGGGGAGCTGTTTTTT. Protein product: CASSPTGELFF.

This clonotype was detected many times. V usage is TRBV29-1 and J usage is TRBJ2-5; D might be TRBD2 (5 bases). V was pared by 6 bases and J by 4 bases, with 9 bases between. The germline gives CDR1 SQVTM, CDR2 ANQGSEA. The CDR3 has 11 residues. This CDR3 reads CSVGLRETQYF. CDR3 DNA: TGCAGCGTAGGACTTAGAGAGACCCAGTACTTC.

The rearrangement joins TRBV24-1 to TRBJ2-3; TRBD1 matches at 7 bases. The germline V gene encodes CDR1 KGHDR and CDR2 SFDVKD. Losses at the gene ends were 7 bases for V and 1 base for J; bases not matched to a gene: 4. The CDR3 covers 14 residues. The CDR3 bases are TGTGCCACCAGCTCCGGGACAGGCACAGATACGCAGTATTTT. It codes for CATSSGTGTDTQYF.

Turning to this clonotype: It may be a read error: a sequence one base away is much more abundant. The V gene is TRBV7-9, the J gene TRBJ1-6, with 9 bases matching TRBD1. V lost 5 bases, J lost 10 bases, and 9 bases stayed unmatched. The CDR3 loop spans 15 amino acids. Germline V CDR1 and CDR2: SEHNR, FQNEAQ (reference sequence). CDR3: CASSTTGQGGSPLHF. The CDR3 DNA reads as TGTGCCAGCAGCACCACGGGACAGGGCGGCTCACCCCTCCACTTT.

The V gene is TRBV4-2, the J gene TRBJ1-5; possible D gene TRBD1, 6 bases. Germline CDR1 is LGHNA and CDR2 is YNFKEQ. Trimming left V 4 bases short and J 5 bases short, with 18 bases between. CDR3 length: 16 residues. The CDR3 reads CASSLRQGSEHQPQHF. In DNA form, the CDR3 reads TGTGCCAGCAGCCTACGTCAGGGGTCTGAGCATCAGCCCCAGCATTTT.

This clonotype was detected only a few times. The CDR3 loop reads CASSSAGDLRTIYF. CDR3 coding DNA: TGTGCCAGCAGTTCGGCAGGGGACTTAAGGACCATATATTTT. V and J are TRBV12-3 or TRBV12-4 and TRBJ1-3, with D possibly TRBD1 on 6 matching bases. The V end was cut by 4 bases, the J end by 10 bases, with 17 bases between. The CDR3 is 14 amino acids.

The table lists this clonotype with a count of one. A much bigger clone sits one base away, suggesting this may be a read error. V is TRBV20-1 and J is TRBJ1-6, with 9 bases that match TRBD1. Germline lookup yields CDR1 DFQATT and CDR2 SNEGSKA (reference sequence). This CDR3 is built from 14 residues. The CDR3 is CSARGTGDNSPPHF. CDR3 coding DNA: TGCAGTGCTAGAGGGACAGGGGATAATTCACCCCCCCACTTT.

Many counts were recorded for this clonotype. V is TRBV20-1 and J is TRBJ1-6; the D is unclear. This CDR3 spans 15 amino acids. Between the trimmed V and J ends, which lost 0 bases and 5 bases, there was a span of 11 bases. Germline V gives CDR1 DFQATT, CDR2 SNEGSKA (reference sequence). CDR3 residues: CSARDPPTHNSPLHF. The CDR3 coding sequence is TGCAGTGCTAGAGATCCCCCAACTCATAATTCACCCCTCCACTTT.

This clonotype was seen more than once but under ten times. The chain carries TRBV7-2 and TRBJ1-2, with TRBD1 as a possible D gene (6 bases). V shed 5 bases and J shed 8 bases, with 21 bases lying between them. Germline V gene data show CDR1 as SGHTA and CDR2 as FQGNSA. This CDR3 is 15 amino acids long. The CDR3 is CASSAAGGRSIGYTF. CDR3 sequence (DNA): TGTGCCAGCAGCGCGGCCGGGGGCAGGTCTATCGGCTACACCTTC.

This clonotype was seen at least ten times. The CDR3 protein is CASGTGDSPLHF. The CDR3 nucleotides read TGTGCCAGCGGGACAGGCGATTCACCCCTCCACTTT. This chain links TRBV12-3 or TRBV12-4 with TRBJ1-6, with 8 positions matching TRBD1. With V trimmed by 8 bases and J by 8 bases, 2 bases remained unmatched. This CDR3 contains 12 residues.

This clonotype was observed a handful of times. The rearrangement links TRBV7-2 to TRBJ2-5, with D possibly being TRBD2 (6 bases). V lost 5 bases and J lost 0, with 13 bases in between. This CDR3 is built from 15 residues. CDR1 and CDR2 (germline): SGHTA, FQGNSA. The CDR3 sequence is CASSPRRAYQETQYF. CDR3 nucleotides: TGTGCCAGCAGCCCCCGGAGGGCTTACCAAGAGACCCAGTACTTC. Drawing the rest from reference TRBV7-2 and TRBJ2-5, the complete variable domain is GAGVSQSPSNKVTEKGKDVELRCDPISGHTALYWYRQSLGQGLEFLIYFQGNSAPDKSGLPSDRFSAERTGGSVSTLTIQRTQQEDSAVYLCASSPRRAYQETQYFGPGTRLLVL.

This clonotype was detected ten times or more. The rearrangement links TRBV12-3 or TRBV12-4 to TRBJ2-7, with D possibly TRBD1 on 6 matching bases. V was shortened by 5 bases and J by 2 bases, with 13 bases between the two germline ends. This CDR3 contains 14 residues. CDR3 protein: CASSLGQSTYEQYF. The CDR3 DNA sequence: TGTGCCAGCAGTCTAGGACAGAGTACCTACGAGCAGTACTTC.

This clonotype was counted many times. V gene TRBV2 combines with J gene TRBJ1-1; D not resolved. Trimming took off 2 bases at V and 6 bases at J, with 7 bases between the two ends. CDR3 length: 12 amino acids. Germline loops: CDR1 SNHLY, CDR2 FYNNEI. The CDR3 reads CASSELSAEAFF. CDR3 nucleotide sequence: TGTGCCAGCAGTGAACTTAGCGCTGAAGCTTTCTTT. Drawing the rest from reference TRBV2 and TRBJ1-1, the complete variable domain is EPEVTQTPSHQVTQMGQEVILRCVPISNHLYFYWYRQILGQKVEFLVSFYNNEISEKSEIFDDQFSVERPDGSNFTLKIRSTKLEDSAMYFCASSELSAEAFFGQGTRLTVV.

Comment on this clonotype: This may be a read error: a much more frequent sequence differs by one nucleotide. The CDR3 reads CASSWGQGSDQPQHF. DNA of the CDR3: TGTGCCAGCAGCTGGGGACAGGGGAGCGATCAGCCCCAGCATTTT. The chain couples TRBV7-8 to TRBJ1-5; 10 bases are a match to TRBD1. J gave up 5 bases and V 4 bases, and 5 bases lay outside the gene matches. This CDR3 is built from 15 residues. The germline gives CDR1 SGHVS, CDR2 FQNEAQ.

This chain uses TRBV10-3 with TRBJ2-3, with 10 bases identical to TRBD2. This CDR3 has 15 residues. CDR1 and CDR2 (germline): ENHRY, SYGVKD. J gave up 6 bases and V 6 bases, and 9 bases lay outside the gene matches. The CDR3 nucleotides are TGTGCCATCAGCAATAGCGGGGGGCGGGGGGATACGCAGTATTTT. Translation gives CAISNSGGRGDTQYF.